Each of the 19 T cell receptor beta chains below was sequenced from the same sample in a study of blood T cell repertoires in COVID-19. Method: immunoSEQ multiplex PCR; TCRdb's copy keeps in-frame clones and lacks some. This table has a few hundred thousand clones, around 85% appearing once. Sequenced sample: peripheral blood. The receptors come from a human donor with COVID-19, enrolled during active disease. The donor label of this sample is uncertain.

J is TRBJ2-1 and V is TRBV11-1; weak D call: TRBD2 (5 bases). Germline CDR1 SGHAT, CDR2 FQDESV (reference sequence). With 4 bases removed from V and 7 bases from J, the gap between germline ends came to 20 bases. The CDR3 loop spans 16 amino acids. The CDR3 region has the DNA TGTGCCAGCAGCTCCCAAGACACGGGGTATGGGAATGAGCAGTTCTTC. As protein: CASSSQDTGYGNEQFF.

The chain employs TRBV7-3 and TRBJ2-2; D unclear. V gave up 4 bases and J gave up 1 base, with 7 bases separating them. Per germline, CDR1 SGHTA and CDR2 FQGTGA. The CDR3 is 14 amino acids. CDR3 protein: CASSSVMNTGELFF. CDR3 bases: TGTGCCAGCAGCTCGGTTATGAACACCGGGGAGCTGTTTTTT. Combining the CDR3 with reference TRBV7-3 and TRBJ2-2 gives the whole variable domain GAGVSQTPSNKVTEKGKYVELRCDPISGHTALYWYRQSLGQGPEFLIYFQGTGAADDSGLPNDRFFAVRPEGSVSTLKIQRTERGDSAVYLCASSSVMNTGELFFGEGSRLTVL.

This clone was counted a single time. This rearrangement joins TRBV27 to TRBJ2-7, with a possible D match to TRBD2 (7 bases). Looked up from germline, CDR1 is MNHEY and CDR2 is SMNVEV (reference sequence). V was shortened by 2 bases and J by 4 bases, with 15 bases between the two germline ends. The CDR3 is 15 residues long. CDR3 in amino acids: CASSLRGGRVYEQYF. Written as DNA, the CDR3 is TGTGCCAGCAGTTTACGCGGGGGCAGGGTATACGAGCAGTACTTC.

This clone was counted only a few times. The chain couples TRBV27 to TRBJ2-7; maybe TRBD1 (6 bases). V was trimmed by 7 bases and J by 0 bases, leaving 22 bases between them. Germline-derived CDR1 and CDR2 are MNHEY and SMNVEV (reference sequence). The CDR3 covers 17 residues. The CDR3 here is CASTFRMEQGRSYEQYF. The CDR3, as DNA: TGTGCCAGCACTTTCCGGATGGAACAGGGACGCTCCTACGAGCAGTACTTC.

The genes are TRBV4-3 and TRBJ1-3, with a weak D call TRBD1 (6 bases). V lost 0 bases, J lost 4 bases, and 10 bases lay in between. The CDR3 covers 15 residues. Germline CDR1 and CDR2: LGHNA and YSLEER. The CDR3 DNA sequence: TGCGCCAGCAGCCAAGATTGGGGGCCCGGAAACACCATATATTTT. It encodes CASSQDWGPGNTIYF.

This clone has only one observation. This sequence joins TRBV5-1 and TRBJ1-3; D might be TRBD1 (5 bases). CDR1 and CDR2 from the germline V gene are SGHRS and YFSETQ. The CDR3 sequence is 14 residues long. Deletions cut 4 bases from V and 0 bases from J, with 8 bases between. In DNA, the CDR3 is TGCGCCAGCAGCCAGGGCCACTCTGGAAACACCATATATTTT. Translated: CASSQGHSGNTIYF.

This chain uses TRBV10-3 with TRBJ2-7; TRBD1 agrees at 11 bases. The ends lost 5 bases at V and 2 bases at J; junction bases unmatched: 8. The germline V gene has CDR1 ENHRY and CDR2 SYGVKD. There are 16 residues in the CDR3. As DNA, the CDR3 is TGTGCCATCAGTACCACGGGGACAGGGGGGACCTACGAGCAGTACTTC. Translation gives CAISTTGTGGTYEQYF.

DNA for the CDR3: TGTGCCAGCAGTCCTCTAGCGGGAGGGCCAGATACGCAGTATTTT. Its protein product is CASSPLAGGPDTQYF. The chain employs TRBV2 and TRBJ2-3, with TRBD2 matching over 12 bases. V was pared by 5 bases and J by 4 bases, with 4 bases of the junction left unmatched. Germline V gene lookup returns CDR1 SNHLY and CDR2 FYNNEI. The CDR3 contains 15 residues.

This clone has a single count. The gene calls are TRBV3-1 (or the pseudogene TRBV3-2) and TRBJ1-2, with a possible D match to TRBD1 (5 bases). V was cut by 4 bases and J by 6 bases, with 18 bases left in between. There are 15 residues in the CDR3. From germline, CDR1 is LGHDT and CDR2 YNNKEL (reference sequence). CDR3 nucleotides: TGTGCCAGCAGCCCGATGGTTGCGGGGCCCCATGGCTACACCTTC. This encodes CASSPMVAGPHGYTF.

The chain employs TRBV4-2 and TRBJ1-6, with D possibly being TRBD1 (5 bases). Per germline, CDR1 LGHNA and CDR2 YNFKEQ. The CDR3 covers 16 residues. V lost 0 bases to trimming and J lost 10 bases, with 16 bases between them. CDR3: CASSQEAPGGGSPLHF. CDR3 sequence (DNA): TGTGCCAGCAGCCAAGAGGCCCCCGGGGGGGGATCACCCCTCCACTTT.

This clone was observed a single time. J is TRBJ1-1 and V is TRBV23-1; 8 bases agree with TRBD1. TRBV23-1 is an ORF, and what it does is uncertain. The CDR3 length is 17 residues. V shed 0 bases, J shed 3 bases, and the junction held 9 bases outside the gene matches. CDR3 amino acids: CASSQSSSGGAYTEAFF. The CDR3 DNA reads TGCGCCAGCAGTCAATCTTCGTCAGGGGGCGCGTACACTGAAGCTTTCTTT.

This chain joins TRBV2 and TRBJ1-2; D is possibly TRBD1 (5 bases). The CDR3 sequence is 14 residues long. Germline assignment: CDR1 SNHLY and CDR2 FYNNEI. Trimming removed 7 bases from V and 6 bases from J, with 18 bases in between. Written as DNA, the CDR3 is TGTGCCAGCAATCGGTGGGGCGAAGAGGATGGCTACACCTTC. It codes for CASNRWGEEDGYTF.

This clone was counted a single time. The rearrangement joins TRBV5-1 to TRBJ2-5, with D perhaps matching TRBD2 (6 bases). Trimming pared 2 bases from V and 3 bases from J, leaving 14 bases between. This CDR3 is built from 15 residues. Per germline, CDR1 SGHRS and CDR2 YFSETQ. The CDR3 loop reads CASSFSAGREETQYF. The CDR3 DNA reads TGCGCCAGCAGCTTCTCTGCGGGGAGAGAAGAGACCCAGTACTTC.

This chain links TRBV28 with TRBJ2-5; 8 positions match TRBD2. The CDR3 runs 16 residues. Germline-derived CDR1 and CDR2 are MDHEN and SYDVKM. Germline trimming cut 5 bases from V and 2 bases from J; bases unmatched to any gene: 10. In DNA, the CDR3 is TGTGCCAGCAGTACAAAGCGGGCTAGCGGGCAAGAGACCCAGTACTTC. This gives the protein CASSTKRASGQETQYF. The full variable domain, in which reference TRBV28 and TRBJ2-5 provide the parts outside the CDR3, is DVKVTQSSRYLVKRTGEKVFLECVQDMDHENMFWYRQDPGLGLRLIYFSYDVKMKEKGDIPEGYSVSREKKERFSLILESASTNQTSMYLCASSTKRASGQETQYFGPGTRLLVL.

This clone occurred a few times. CDR3 amino acids: CASSQDYRTGYGNTIYF. The CDR3 nucleotides are TGTGCCAGCAGCCAAGACTACCGGACAGGGTATGGAAACACCATATATTTT. The chain recombines TRBV4-2 with TRBJ1-3; 8 positions agree with TRBD1. This CDR3 is built from 17 residues. V lost 0 bases and J lost 3; bases outside the gene matches: 7. From germline, CDR1 is LGHNA and CDR2 YNFKEQ.

This chain connects TRBV19 to TRBJ2-3; 9 nucleotides agree with TRBD2. Germline V gene data show CDR1 as LNHDA and CDR2 as SQIVND (reference sequence). Trimming at V came to 3 bases and at J to 2 bases, leaving 6 bases not matched to a gene. The CDR3 spans 16 residues. The CDR3 region is CASSMPAGGHTDTQYF. For the CDR3, the DNA is TGTGCCAGTAGTATGCCAGCGGGAGGACACACAGATACGCAGTATTTT.

The gene calls are TRBV9 and TRBJ1-5; 9 positions match TRBD1. V gave up 3 bases and J gave up 1 base; unmatched junction bases: 5. The germline CDR1 and CDR2 sequences are SGDLS and YYNGEE. CDR3 length: 16 amino acids. CDR3 in amino acids: CASSGGTGTSNQPQHF. CDR3 bases: TGTGCCAGCAGCGGAGGGACAGGGACAAGCAATCAGCCCCAGCATTTT.

The chain carries TRBV5-1 and TRBJ2-1; 7 positions agree with TRBD1. V lost 5 bases, J lost 10 bases, and 9 bases stayed unmatched. The CDR3 totals 13 residues. Germline V gene sequence: CDR1 SGHRS, CDR2 YFSETQ. The CDR3 protein is CASSWDLGGEQFF. CDR3 nucleotide sequence: TGCGCCAGCAGTTGGGACCTAGGGGGCGAGCAGTTCTTC.

The J gene is TRBJ1-2, the V gene TRBV27, with 10 bases lining up with TRBD1. Trimming cost V 5 bases and J 7 bases; bases outside gene matches: 10. Per germline, CDR1 MNHEY and CDR2 SMNVEV (reference sequence). The CDR3 consists of 15 residues. The CDR3 DNA reads TGTGCCAGCAGTCCCCTGACAGGGGGCGCGGGTGGCTACACCTTC. Its protein product is CASSPLTGGAGGYTF.